The 25 T cell receptor beta chains below were found in one sample sequenced in a study of OX40 agonist ivuxolimab in advanced cancers. Profiled with immunoSEQ multiplex PCR; TCRdb holds only in-frame clones, not every one. The data contain more than 60,000 clones, approximately 83% of them singletons. The source material was CD4+ or CD8+ T cells sorted from blood, sampled in a trial of the OX40 agonist ivuxolimab. These receptors all stem from an adult with an advanced solid tumor such as melanoma, head and neck, liver or kidney cancer.

A remark on this clone: One end of the junction is discordant with germline, which a read error may explain. Other DNA sequences of this sample code for an identical CDR3. This chain links TRBV7-7 with TRBJ1-4, with no clear D. The V gene's germline CDR1 is SSHAT and CDR2 FNYEAQ (reference sequence). This CDR3 spans 13 amino acids. CDR3 nucleotide sequence: TGTGCTAGCAGCTTAGCGAGGTCTGAAAAACTGTTTTTT. Protein: CASSLARSEKLFF.

This chain links TRBV28 with TRBJ1-2; D is ambiguous. Trimming removed 6 bases from V and 0 bases from J, with 14 bases in between. This CDR3 has 15 residues. Germline CDR1 is MDHEN and CDR2 is SYDVKM. CDR3 loop: CASRFISQSNYGYTF. CDR3 nucleotides: TGTGCCAGCAGATTTATCAGTCAGTCTAACTATGGCTACACCTTC.

The chain has TRBV4-2 and TRBJ1-4; D might be TRBD1 (6 bases). V lost 1 base, J lost 11 bases, and 11 bases lay in between. CDR3 size: 13 residues. CDR1 and CDR2 (germline): LGHNA, YNFKEQ. This CDR3 reads CASSQARGAKLFF. The CDR3 coding sequence is TGTGCCAGCAGCCAAGCGCGGGGGGCCAAACTGTTTTTT.

The chain uses TRBV5-8 and TRBJ1-1; D is uncertain. V dropped 4 bases and J dropped 3 bases, with 13 bases sitting between them. The CDR3 sequence is 14 residues long. Germline V gene data show CDR1 as SGHTS and CDR2 as YDEGEE. The CDR3 loop reads CASSQTLWDTEAFF. As DNA, the CDR3 is TGTGCCAGCAGCCAGACACTATGGGACACTGAAGCTTTCTTT.

This chain joins TRBV6-6 and TRBJ1-1, with 10 bases lining up with TRBD1. The V segment lost 6 bases and the J segment 6 bases; nucleotides outside the gene matches: 10. The CDR3 covers 15 residues. The germline CDR1 and CDR2 sequences are MNHNY and SVGAGI (reference sequence). The CDR3 loop reads CASRRPGQGIAEAFF. Here the CDR3 DNA reads TGTGCCAGCAGGAGACCGGGACAGGGGATAGCTGAAGCTTTCTTT.

The rearrangement joins TRBV7-2 to TRBJ1-6; D perhaps matches TRBD1 (5 bases). Germline lookup yields CDR1 SGHTA and CDR2 FQGNSA. Trimming left V 6 bases short and J 4 bases short, with 13 bases between. The CDR3 is made up of 15 amino acids. The CDR3 nucleotides read TGTGCCAGCAGGCGAGGGGCTTCTTATAATTCACCCCTCCACTTT. It yields the protein CASRRGASYNSPLHF.

The chain joins TRBV5-6 to TRBJ2-7; D remains ambiguous. This CDR3 region has 14 residues. Trimming took off 0 bases at V and 2 bases at J, with 9 bases between the two ends. From germline, CDR1 is SGHDT and CDR2 YYEEEE. CDR3 bases: TGTGCCAGCAGCTTGGAGGCAGGAACCTACGAGCAGTACTTC. It encodes CASSLEAGTYEQYF.

This chain connects TRBV7-2 to TRBJ2-2; D might be TRBD1 (7 bases). The CDR3 runs 15 residues. Looked up from germline, CDR1 is SGHTA and CDR2 is FQGNSA. The V end was cut by 5 bases, the J end by 6 bases, with 16 bases between. The DNA for the CDR3 is TGTGCCAGCAGCCCAGGGGGGCGTTGGTCCGGGGAGCTGTTTTTT. As protein: CASSPGGRWSGELFF.

The genes are TRBV5-6 and TRBJ2-7; 8 positions match TRBD2. With V trimmed by 4 bases and J by 6 bases, 9 bases remained unmatched. The CDR3 covers 14 residues. Germline CDR1 is SGHDT and CDR2 is YYEEEE. The CDR3 nucleotides are TGTGCCAGCAGCAAGGGACTAGTTGGCAGCGAGCAGTACTTC. Amino acids: CASSKGLVGSEQYF.

J is TRBJ2-5 and V is TRBV7-9; tentative D call: TRBD2 (5 bases). V lost 5 bases to trimming and J lost 3 bases, with 13 bases between them. Germline-derived CDR1 and CDR2 are SEHNR and FQNEAQ (reference sequence). There are 14 residues in the CDR3. The CDR3 DNA follows: TGTGCCAGCAGCCATAACTCGGGAAAAGAGACCCAGTACTTC. This translates into CASSHNSGKETQYF.

The chain recombines TRBV5-1 with TRBJ2-2; D is ambiguous. In germline, CDR1 is SGHRS, CDR2 YFSETQ. The CDR3 has 13 amino acids. V was shortened by 6 bases and J by 1 base, with 7 bases between the two germline ends. This CDR3 is CASNFGNTGELFF. In DNA, the CDR3 is TGCGCCAGCAATTTCGGGAACACCGGGGAGCTGTTTTTT.

The chain employs TRBV19 and TRBJ1-4, with a tentative D call TRBD1 (5 bases). Trimming removed 5 bases at V and 5 bases at J, with 12 bases between. The CDR3 loop spans 14 amino acids. CDR1 is LNHDA, CDR2 SQIVND, per germline (reference sequence). The CDR3: CASSPGRLNEKLFF. CDR3 bases: TGTGCCAGTAGTCCGGGACGGTTGAATGAAAAACTGTTTTTT.

The chain links TRBV9 to TRBJ2-2; 12 nucleotides agree with TRBD2. The CDR3 has 17 amino acids. The junction had 8 bases not matched to a gene; V was cut back by 3 bases and J by 5 bases. Germline V CDR1 and CDR2: SGDLS, YYNGEE. The CDR3 coding sequence is TGTGCCAGCAGCGCAAACGCAGGGACTAGCGGGACCGGGGAGCTGTTTTTT. This codes for CASSANAGTSGTGELFF. The full variable domain, rest sourced from reference TRBV9 and TRBJ2-2, is DSGVTQTPKHLITATGQRVTLRCSPRSGDLSVYWYQQSLDQGLQFLIQYYNGEERAKGNILERFSAQQFPDLHSELNLSSLELGDSALYFCASSANAGTSGTGELFFGEGSRLTVL.

The V gene is TRBV18, the J gene TRBJ1-1; D gene ambiguous. The CDR3 sequence is 13 residues long. Germline V CDR1 and CDR2: KGHSH, LQKENI. V was clipped by 6 bases and J by 0 bases, with 8 bases between them. CDR3 region: CASSGTLNTEAFF. The CDR3 DNA follows: TGTGCCAGCTCGGGCACATTGAACACTGAAGCTTTCTTT.

The CDR3 region is CASSRAAKNIQYF. As DNA, the CDR3 is TGTGCCAGCAGTCGGGCGGCCAAAAACATTCAGTACTTC. This rearrangement joins TRBV28 to TRBJ2-4, with unresolved D. Germline V lookup: CDR1 MDHEN, CDR2 SYDVKM. The CDR3 runs to 13 residues. The germline V and J ends were trimmed by 5 bases and 1 base, with 6 bases remaining between them.

The chain couples TRBV25-1 to TRBJ1-2; D not resolved. The CDR3 is made up of 13 amino acids. Trimming removed 6 bases at V and 6 bases at J, with 14 bases between. CDR1 MGHDK and CDR2 SYGVNS come from the germline V gene. CDR3 in amino acids: CASSKSTWDGYTF. CDR3 nucleotide sequence: TGTGCCAGCAGCAAATCCACTTGGGATGGCTACACCTTC.

V and J are TRBV28 and TRBJ2-1; D is ambiguous. The CDR3 loop spans 14 amino acids. Between the trimmed V and J ends, which lost 7 bases and 0 bases, there was a span of 10 bases. Germline V gives CDR1 MDHEN, CDR2 SYDVKM. In DNA, the CDR3 is TGTGCCAGCATTCGTGGCAGCTCCTACAATGAGCAGTTCTTC. Residues: CASIRGSSYNEQFF.

In this sample, this clone turned up once. The chain joins TRBV11-2 to TRBJ1-1; D possibly corresponds to TRBD1 (5 bases). Germline V gene lookup returns CDR1 SGHAT and CDR2 FQNNGV. Between the trimmed V and J ends, which lost 1 base and 4 bases, there was a span of 7 bases. CDR3 length: 13 amino acids. For the CDR3, the DNA is TGTGCCAGCAGCTTAGGGCAGGGCACTGAAGCTTTCTTT. Its protein is CASSLGQGTEAFF.

V gene TRBV27 combines with J gene TRBJ1-2; perhaps TRBD1 as D (6 bases). The CDR3 loop spans 16 amino acids. Germline CDR1 reads MNHEY; CDR2 reads SMNVEV (reference sequence). V was clipped by 2 bases and J by 4 bases, with 17 bases between them. CDR3 amino acids: CASSLRGGGQGYGYTF. The CDR3 DNA follows: TGTGCCAGCAGTTTAAGGGGAGGGGGGCAGGGCTATGGCTACACCTTC.

The chain recombines TRBV4-2 with TRBJ1-1, with D possibly being TRBD1 (6 bases). CDR3 size: 15 residues. With 4 bases removed from V and 5 bases from J, the gap between germline ends came to 17 bases. Looked up from germline, CDR1 is LGHNA and CDR2 is YNFKEQ. CDR3: CASSPTGGAGTEAFF. CDR3 in DNA: TGTGCCAGCAGCCCAACGGGGGGCGCAGGGACTGAAGCTTTCTTT.

The rearrangement joins TRBV6-5 to TRBJ1-6; D might be TRBD1 (6 bases). V lost 11 bases to trimming and J lost 7 bases, with 12 bases between them. The length of the CDR3 is 12 residues. Germline CDR1 and CDR2: MNHEY and SVGAGI. This chain's CDR3 is CASRGGNSPLHF. For the CDR3, the DNA is TGTGCCTCGAGAGGGGGAAATTCACCCCTCCACTTT.

This clone is a singleton in its sample. This sequence joins TRBV19 and TRBJ2-5, with D maybe TRBD2 (5 bases). The length of the CDR3 is 13 residues. With 3 bases removed from V and 2 bases from J, the gap between germline ends came to 7 bases. Germline V gene sequence: CDR1 LNHDA, CDR2 SQIVND (reference sequence). The CDR3 DNA is TGTGCCAGTAGTATCGGGAATCAAGAGACCCAGTACTTC. Its translation: CASSIGNQETQYF.

This rearrangement joins TRBV9 to TRBJ1-3; 11 nucleotides match TRBD1. The germline CDR1 and CDR2 sequences are SGDLS and YYNGEE. Unmatched junction bases numbered 8, after V lost 0 bases and J lost 3 bases. This CDR3 contains 18 residues. The CDR3 DNA follows: TGTGCCAGCAGCGTAGCTGACGGACAGGGGGCAAGTGGAAACACCATATATTTT. This sequence encodes CASSVADGQGASGNTIYF.

This chain uses TRBV7-9 with TRBJ2-3, with 8 nucleotides matching TRBD2. The CDR3 is 16 amino acids. After removal of 1 base from V and 4 bases from J, the junction contained 7 bases not matched to a gene. Germline V lookup: CDR1 SEHNR, CDR2 FQNEAQ (reference sequence). The CDR3 DNA is TGTGCCAGCAGCTTAGGAGGACTAGCTCTAGCAGATACGCAGTATTTT. It codes for CASSLGGLALADTQYF. Full variable domain (remainder filled in from reference TRBV7-9 and TRBJ2-3): DTGVSQNPRHKITKRGQNVTFRCDPISEHNRLYWYRQTLGQGPEFLTYFQNEAQLEKSRLLSDRFSAERPKGSFSTLEIQRTEQGDSAMYLCASSLGGLALADTQYFGPGTRLTVL.

The CDR3 loop reads CASTKSGATYNEQFF. The CDR3, as DNA: TGTGCCAGCACCAAAAGCGGAGCCACCTACAATGAGCAGTTCTTC. The chain uses TRBV7-2 and TRBJ2-1, with D perhaps TRBD2 (5 bases). CDR1 is SGHTA, CDR2 FQGNSA, per germline. The CDR3 runs 15 residues. The V and J ends lost 7 bases and 2 bases respectively, with 15 bases between them.